The 19 T cell receptor beta chains below all came from one sample that was sequenced in a study of CD8+ T cells in alopecia areata. cDNA serving as the sequencing template came from extracted, reverse transcribed RNA. Here immunoSEQ multiplex PCR was the method, and the copy in TCRdb shows in-frame clones only, minus some. The repertoire holds about 160,000 clones, roughly 65% seen once, with approximately 0.9% in the top ten. Documented treatment: oral pan-JAK inhibitor, 5-10 mg twice daily. Specimen: CD4+ T cells sorted from blood, collected at week 4, from a patient treated with tofacitinib. These receptors all stem from a human donor with alopecia areata.

This clone appeared once. This chain connects TRBV30 to TRBJ2-1; 8 nucleotides line up with TRBD1. Germline assignment: CDR1 GTSNPN and CDR2 SVGIG (reference sequence). J lost 0 bases, V lost 2 bases, and 3 bases had no gene match. This CDR3 region has 15 residues. CDR3 residues: CAWSSGTGSYNEQFF. For the CDR3, the DNA is TGTGCCTGGAGTTCCGGGACAGGCTCCTACAATGAGCAGTTCTTC.

The chain joins TRBV27 to TRBJ2-7; a possible D gene is TRBD1 (6 bases). This CDR3 is 15 amino acids long. Germline V gene lookup returns CDR1 MNHEY and CDR2 SMNVEV (reference sequence). V lost 8 bases and J 2 bases, leaving 19 bases between the germline ends. The CDR3 is CASCRVGQPTYEQYF. The CDR3 bases are TGTGCCAGCTGTAGGGTAGGACAGCCAACCTACGAGCAGTACTTC.

The chain employs TRBV30 and TRBJ2-7; no clear D. This CDR3 region has 14 residues. Germline CDR1 and CDR2: GTSNPN and SVGIG (reference sequence). The ends were cut back, 1 base at V and 4 bases at J, with 14 bases in the middle. CDR3 region: CAWSASLLGYEQYF. CDR3 sequence (DNA): TGTGCCTGGAGTGCATCCCTTTTGGGTTACGAGCAGTACTTC.

In this sample, this clone turned up once. The chain couples TRBV4-2 to TRBJ2-7; 10 nucleotides agree with TRBD1. The CDR3 is 13 residues long. V lost 4 bases and J lost 7; bases outside the gene matches: 4. The V gene's germline CDR1 is LGHNA and CDR2 YNFKEQ. The CDR3 spells CASSPRTGGEQYF. As DNA, the CDR3 is TGTGCCAGCAGCCCCCGGACAGGGGGTGAGCAGTACTTC.

This clone was counted a few times. The genes are TRBV27 and TRBJ1-3; D is possibly TRBD1 (5 bases). The germline V gene encodes CDR1 MNHEY and CDR2 SMNVEV (reference sequence). The V end was cut by 6 bases, the J end by 1 base, with 10 bases between. CDR3 length equals 14 residues. The CDR3 is CASSLRGSGNTIYF. Here the CDR3 DNA reads TGTGCCAGCAGCCTACGGGGGTCTGGAAACACCATATATTTT.

This clone was seen ten or more times. V is TRBV18 and J is TRBJ1-1; D not resolved. Germline V lookup: CDR1 KGHSH, CDR2 LQKENI. CDR3 length: 13 residues. V lost 2 bases and J 1 base, leaving 5 bases between the germline ends. Written as DNA, the CDR3 is TGTGCCAGCTCACCAATTCAGAACACTGAAGCTTTCTTT. Protein product: CASSPIQNTEAFF.

This clone showed up just a few times. V and J are TRBV9 and TRBJ1-3, with D perhaps TRBD1 (5 bases). With 7 bases removed from V and 9 bases from J, the gap between germline ends came to 11 bases. The CDR3 is 11 amino acids. The germline V gene has CDR1 SGDLS and CDR2 YYNGEE. Here the CDR3 DNA reads TGTGCCAGCGGTAGCGGGGGCACCATATATTTT. Protein product: CASGSGGTIYF.

The J gene is TRBJ2-5, the V gene TRBV30; tentatively, D is TRBD2 (5 bases). This CDR3 has 11 amino acids. Germline V lookup: CDR1 GTSNPN, CDR2 SVGIG (reference sequence). Trimming shortened V by 5 bases and J by 4 bases, and 8 bases separated the two germline ends. As DNA, the CDR3 is TGTGCCTGGGGGAGCGGAGAGACCCAGTACTTC. Translation gives CAWGSGETQYF.

The rearrangement joins TRBV5-6 to TRBJ2-7; D may be TRBD2 (6 bases). CDR3 length: 10 amino acids. V was shortened by 7 bases and J by 6 bases, with 8 bases between the two germline ends. From germline, CDR1 is SGHDT and CDR2 YYEEEE. CDR3: CASGGAEQYF. The CDR3 region has the DNA TGTGCCAGCGGCGGGGCCGAGCAGTACTTC.

The genes are TRBV11-3 and TRBJ2-2, with no clear D. Germline V gives CDR1 SGHNT, CDR2 YENEEA. The CDR3 contains 13 residues. Between the trimmed V and J ends, which lost 4 bases and 4 bases, there was a span of 7 bases. The CDR3 DNA is TGTGCCAGCAGCTCTTCATCCACCGGGGAGCTGTTTTTT. Residues: CASSSSSTGELFF.

On this clone: The sample has other DNA sequences that encode this CDR3 too. CDR3 nucleotide sequence: TGCAGCGTTGGTGGTGGCACAGATACGCAGTATTTT. Translating it yields CSVGGGTDTQYF. J is TRBJ2-3 and V is TRBV29-1, with D unclear. Germline V gives CDR1 SQVTM, CDR2 ANQGSEA. The CDR3 has 12 residues. V was cut by 4 bases and J by 1 base, with 6 bases left in between.

This clone was recorded once. CDR3 amino acids: CSVYRDGFGIQYF. CDR3 coding DNA: TGCAGCGTGTACAGGGACGGGTTTGGCATTCAGTACTTC. The chain combines TRBV29-1 with TRBJ2-4; weak D call: TRBD1 (6 bases). CDR3 size: 13 residues. Between the trimmed V and J ends, which lost 6 bases and 9 bases, there was a span of 18 bases. Germline V gene data show CDR1 as SQVTM and CDR2 as ANQGSEA.

V is TRBV6-1 and J is TRBJ1-2; D is uncertain. Trimming took 7 bases from V and 8 from J, leaving 14 bases between them. The CDR3 contains 12 residues. Per the germline V gene, CDR1 is MNHNS and CDR2 is SASEGT. DNA of the CDR3: TGTGCCAGCATCGGGTCCTACCTAGGCTACACCTTC. This sequence encodes CASIGSYLGYTF.

The chain uses TRBV14 and TRBJ2-2; maybe TRBD2 (5 bases). The CDR3 covers 14 residues. Germline V CDR1 and CDR2: SGHDN, FVKESK. V gave up 4 bases and J gave up 1 base, with 7 bases separating them. In DNA, the CDR3 is TGTGCCAGCAGCCCGGACTGGAACACCGGGGAGCTGTTTTTT. The encoded protein is CASSPDWNTGELFF.

The chain carries TRBV7-3 and TRBJ2-1; TRBD2 matches 9 bases. Germline V CDR1 and CDR2: SGHTA, FQGTGA. This CDR3 has 15 residues. V lost 1 base, J lost 8 bases, and 6 bases stayed unmatched. CDR3 amino acids: CASSLNLAGWDEQFF. In nucleotides, the CDR3 is TGTGCCAGCAGCTTAAATCTAGCGGGGTGGGATGAGCAGTTCTTC.

The J gene is TRBJ1-1, the V gene TRBV30, with D possibly being TRBD1 (5 bases). The CDR3 consists of 15 residues. Germline CDR1 and CDR2: GTSNPN and SVGIG (reference sequence). The V end was cut by 0 bases, the J end by 2 bases, with 13 bases between. The CDR3 sequence: CAWSVQSRDNTEAFF. Written as DNA, the CDR3 is TGTGCCTGGAGTGTCCAATCCAGGGATAACACTGAAGCTTTCTTT.

The chain carries TRBV28 and TRBJ2-1; D is ambiguous. The germline V gene encodes CDR1 MDHEN and CDR2 SYDVKM. Trimming removed 3 bases from V and 6 bases from J, with 3 bases in between. The CDR3 is 11 residues long. The CDR3 is CASSLSNEQFF. For the CDR3, the DNA is TGTGCCAGCAGTTTGAGCAATGAGCAGTTCTTC.

This CDR3 is CASSTGQGREKLFF. CDR3 DNA: TGTGCCAGCAGCACCGGACAGGGGCGCGAAAAACTGTTTTTT. This chain links TRBV9 with TRBJ1-4, with 9 bases matching TRBD1. CDR1 SGDLS and CDR2 YYNGEE come from the germline V gene. Germline trimming cut 4 bases from V and 8 bases from J; bases unmatched to any gene: 6. The CDR3 has 14 amino acids.

This chain joins TRBV5-6 and TRBJ2-1; no definite D call. CDR3 size: 11 residues. The germline V and J ends were trimmed by 4 bases and 4 bases, with 3 bases remaining between them. Germline lookup yields CDR1 SGHDT and CDR2 YYEEEE. The CDR3 region is CASSVYNEQFF. The CDR3 coding sequence is TGTGCCAGCAGCGTATACAATGAGCAGTTCTTC.